Presented here are 11 T cell receptor beta chains from one specimen sequenced in a study of shared clonotypes between healthy human individuals. Only CD45RO-negative cells positively selected for CCR7 counted as naive CD8 cells, so terminally differentiated effector memory CD45RA+ cells were excluded. Using immunoSEQ multiplex PCR, the repertoire was profiled, and TCRdb retains in-frame clones only, with some absent. The data hold hundreds of thousands of clones, with roughly 98% observed a single time. Source material: naive CD8+ T cells sorted from blood. These receptor sequences come from a man aged 25-40 years in good health.

J is TRBJ2-1 and V is TRBV6-6; no firm D call. The CDR3 is 12 amino acids. V was trimmed by 3 bases and J by 8 bases, leaving 8 bases between them. Germline assignment: CDR1 MNHNY and CDR2 SVGAGI (reference sequence). DNA for the CDR3: TGTGCCAGCAGTTATTTGGGCGATGAGCAGTTCTTC. It yields the protein CASSYLGDEQFF.

This chain uses TRBV19 with TRBJ2-7, with D unresolved. The V gene lost 0 bases and the J gene lost 3 bases, with 9 bases spanning the gap. Germline V gene data show CDR1 as LNHDA and CDR2 as SQIVND (reference sequence). CDR3 length: 14 residues. The CDR3 loop is CASSIEIGSYEQYF. The CDR3 DNA is TGTGCCAGTAGTATAGAAATCGGCAGCTACGAGCAGTACTTC.

The V gene is TRBV27, the J gene TRBJ2-1; 12 nucleotides line up with TRBD2. V shed 5 bases and J 3 bases; nucleotides not matched to a gene: 5. The CDR3 has 16 residues. Germline lookup yields CDR1 MNHEY and CDR2 SMNVEV (reference sequence). CDR3 in amino acids: CASSTGLAGYYNEQFF. CDR3 nucleotide sequence: TGTGCCAGCAGTACGGGACTAGCGGGTTACTACAATGAGCAGTTCTTC.

Worth noting for this clone: Other DNA sequences of this sample code for an identical CDR3. This chain links TRBV27 with TRBJ2-1; D might be TRBD1 (6 bases). Looked up from germline, CDR1 is MNHEY and CDR2 is SMNVEV (reference sequence). The CDR3 loop spans 12 amino acids. Trimming removed 3 bases from V and 8 bases from J, with 8 bases in between. As DNA, the CDR3 is TGTGCCAGCAGTTTCCCAGGGGATGAGCAGTTCTTC. This gives the protein CASSFPGDEQFF.

The chain couples TRBV6-1 to TRBJ2-1; D possibly uses TRBD1 or TRBD2 (5 bases each). Trimming left V 2 bases short and J 15 bases short, with 17 bases between. CDR3 length: 13 amino acids. The germline V gene encodes CDR1 MNHNS and CDR2 SASEGT. CDR3 in amino acids: CASSEMRGFLSFF. The CDR3 DNA follows: TGTGCCAGCAGTGAAATGAGGGGTTTTTTATCGTTCTTC.

The chain carries TRBV18 and TRBJ2-2; 7 bases are shared with TRBD2. This CDR3 is built from 18 residues. Germline assignment: CDR1 KGHSH and CDR2 LQKENI. The ends lost 4 bases at V and 4 bases at J; junction bases unmatched: 15. This chain's CDR3 is CASSRKSGGSSLTGELFF. CDR3 bases: TGTGCCAGCTCACGAAAAAGCGGCGGGAGTTCCCTCACCGGGGAGCTGTTTTTT.

This clone was picked up one time. This chain uses TRBV4-1 with TRBJ1-4, with a tentative D call TRBD1 (5 bases). This CDR3 is built from 15 residues. Germline CDR1 is MGHRA and CDR2 is YSYEKL. The V end lost 0 bases, the J end lost 8 bases, and 13 bases lay between the germline ends. This chain's CDR3 is CASSQDPTGWEKLFF. CDR3 nucleotides: TGCGCCAGCAGCCAAGATCCAACAGGCTGGGAAAAACTGTTTTTT.

The rearrangement links TRBV7-2 to TRBJ2-1; maybe TRBD1 (5 bases). V was trimmed by 2 bases and J by 0 bases, leaving 14 bases between them. The CDR3 spans 17 residues. Germline V gene sequence: CDR1 SGHTA, CDR2 FQGNSA. CDR3: CASSLYGRTSSYNEQFF. CDR3 nucleotides: TGTGCCAGCAGCTTATACGGCCGGACAAGCTCCTACAATGAGCAGTTCTTC.

This rearrangement joins TRBV11-2 to TRBJ1-2, with 12 bases fitting TRBD1. The CDR3 consists of 16 residues. V lost 2 bases and J lost 6; bases outside the gene matches: 7. Germline V CDR1 and CDR2: SGHAT, FQNNGV. The CDR3 nucleotides are TGTGCCAGCAGCTTATTTCGGGACAGGGGGCGAGATGGCTACACCTTC. Amino acids: CASSLFRDRGRDGYTF. The full variable domain, rest sourced from reference TRBV11-2 and TRBJ1-2, is EAGVAQSPRYKIIEKRQSVAFWCNPISGHATLYWYQQILGQGPKLLIQFQNNGVVDDSQLPKDRFSAERLKGVDSTLKIQPAKLEDSAVYLCASSLFRDRGRDGYTFGSGTRLTVV.

This clone has a single count. The V and J genes are TRBV7-2 and TRBJ2-7, with D perhaps TRBD2 (6 bases). Germline CDR1 reads SGHTA; CDR2 reads FQGNSA. V was cut by 1 base and J by 3 bases, with 16 bases left in between. There are 16 residues in the CDR3. The CDR3 protein is CASSLVVTSGLYEQYF. The DNA of the CDR3 is TGTGCCAGCAGCTTAGTGGTGACTAGTGGGCTCTACGAGCAGTACTTC.

The chain has TRBV19 and TRBJ2-2; TRBD2 matches 10 bases. The germline CDR1 and CDR2 sequences are LNHDA and SQIVND (reference sequence). V trimming: 5 bases; J trimming: 6 bases; junction bases outside the gene matches: 6. The CDR3 spans 15 residues. In DNA form, the CDR3 reads TGTGCCAGTAGTCCGCTAGCGGGAGCCCCCGGGGAGCTGTTTTTT. This encodes CASSPLAGAPGELFF.